The sample holds a few counts of the clone carrying this T cell receptor beta chain. Antigen unknown. Using immunoSEQ multiplex PCR, the repertoire was profiled, and TCRdb retains in-frame clones only, with some absent. The repertoire includes 39,000 or so clones, 75% to 95% of them detected once, and roughly 0.2% sits in the top ten. The entry originates in a study of monozygotic twins with cystic fibrosis. Study summary: Library input was 2.5 to 3.5 micrograms of fragmented DNA, with 15 PCR cycles. Study observations and caveats: Nucleotide-identical clonotype sharing was significantly higher within monozygotic CF twin pairs than between unrelated CF individuals. Low clonality (median around 0.009) suggested a mostly naive repertoire. In 13 of 16 pairs, V gene usage was closest to the co-twin's.

This CDR3 is 14 amino acids long. The germline gives CDR1 SGHRS, CDR2 YFSETQ. V was pared by 1 base and J by 2 bases, with 9 bases between. The specimen sequenced was blood. The clonotype comes from a boy aged 2-15 years with cystic fibrosis. This chain uses TRBV5-1 with TRBJ1-2; D might be TRBD1 (6 bases). CDR3 coding DNA: TGCGCCAGCAGCTTGACAGGGACCAACTATGGCTACACCTTC. It codes for CASSLTGTNYGYTF.